Sequencing of this T cell receptor (beta chain) was carried out in a study of Graves' ophthalmopathy and Graves' hyperthyroidism. Notes on the study in general: Blood also harbored most expanded thyroid clonotypes above 0.001 frequency.

Beta-chain TCR CDR3 regions were amplified from RNA transcripts. HTBI primers primed a first-round RT-PCR, and a second-round multiplex PCR followed. TCRdb reanalysed the multiplex PCR reads using MiXCR and keeps one entry per CDR3 protein. This table holds 500,000 to 700,000 distinct CDR3 sequences, about a fifth found once. Deletions cut 2 bases from V and 1 base from J, with 6 bases between. The CDR3 loop spans 14 amino acids. Germline V gives CDR1 LGHNT, CDR2 FRNRAP. In regard to this clonotype: The antigen is undetermined.

The stable label applied to hyperthyroidism with no ophthalmopathy within 18 months of follow-up. This chain links TRBV12-5 with TRBJ1-5; no reliable D call. Sequenced: peripheral blood. The receptor was derived from a young woman with stable Graves' hyperthyroidism. Some clones in this sample may be carry-over from other donors' samples. In DNA form, the CDR3 reads TGTGCTAGTGGTTTGTCCGGCAGCAATCAGCCCCAGCATTTT. As protein: CASGLSGSNQPQHF.